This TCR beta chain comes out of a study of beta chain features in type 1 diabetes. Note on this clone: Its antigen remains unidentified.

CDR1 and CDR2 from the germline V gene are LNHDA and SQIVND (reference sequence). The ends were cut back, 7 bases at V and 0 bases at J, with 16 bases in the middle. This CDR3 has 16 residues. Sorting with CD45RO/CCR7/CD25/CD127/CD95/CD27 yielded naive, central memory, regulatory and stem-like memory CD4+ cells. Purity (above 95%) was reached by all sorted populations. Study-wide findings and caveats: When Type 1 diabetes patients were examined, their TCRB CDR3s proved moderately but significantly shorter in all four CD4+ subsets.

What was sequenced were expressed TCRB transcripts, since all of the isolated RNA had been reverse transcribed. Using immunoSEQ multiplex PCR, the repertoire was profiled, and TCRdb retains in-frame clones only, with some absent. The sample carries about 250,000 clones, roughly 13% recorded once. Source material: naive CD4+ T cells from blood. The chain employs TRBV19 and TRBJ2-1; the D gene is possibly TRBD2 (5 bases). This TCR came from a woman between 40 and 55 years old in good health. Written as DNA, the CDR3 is TGTGCCAGTACCTCATACGGGATGAGCTCCTACAATGAGCAGTTCTTC. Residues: CASTSYGMSSYNEQFF.